The next 21 T cell receptor beta chains were all read from a single sample in a study of glioma-infiltrating T cells. Using RNA template, CDR3s of TCR alpha and beta were amplified with iRepertoire arm-PCR. TCRdb recomputed calls from the multiplex PCR reads with MiXCR, one row per CDR3 protein. The table has around 390,000 distinct CDR3 sequences, 41% seen once. Sample: glioma tissue, nonneoplastic brain tissue, or PBMCs (not recorded which). These TCRs come from a human donor with low-grade glioma or glioblastoma, undergoing nonglioma brain surgery, or in good health (not recorded which).

This rearrangement joins TRBV7-6 to TRBJ2-1; 8 positions agree with TRBD2. This CDR3 has 15 residues. From germline, CDR1 is SGHVS and CDR2 FNYEAQ. The CDR3 bases are TGTGCTAGCGGCTTATCGGCGGGAGGCCCGAATGAGCAGTTCTTC. Encoded protein: CASGLSAGGPNEQFF.

The chain employs TRBV7-9 and TRBJ1-2; a possible D gene is TRBD1 (5 bases). The germline CDR1 and CDR2 sequences are SEHNR and FQNEAQ (reference sequence). Trimming cost V 1 base and J 6 bases, with 18 bases left between them. CDR3 length equals 16 residues. This chain's CDR3 is CASSLGGGQNPNGYTF. The CDR3, as DNA: TGTGCCAGCAGCTTAGGGGGCGGACAAAACCCCAATGGCTACACCTTC.

This clonotype was seen only a few times. J is TRBJ2-7 and V is TRBV20-1; a weak D match, TRBD1 (5 bases). V was clipped by 7 bases and J by 6 bases, with 13 bases between them. The CDR3 loop spans 11 amino acids. Germline V gene lookup returns CDR1 DFQATT and CDR2 SNEGSKA (reference sequence). The CDR3 protein is CSVGVGREQYF. The CDR3 region has the DNA TGCAGTGTAGGGGTGGGGCGCGAGCAGTACTTC.

In this sample, this clonotype turned up a few times. V usage is TRBV6-2 or TRBV6-3 and J usage is TRBJ2-7; tentative D call: TRBD1 (6 bases). Per the germline V gene, CDR1 is MNHEY and CDR2 is SVGEGT. This CDR3 contains 18 residues. Trimming removed 0 bases from V and 0 bases from J, with 18 bases in between. CDR3 coding DNA: TGTGCCAGCAGTTACTCGATTTCGGACAGTATTCCCTCCTACGAGCAGTACTTC. This sequence encodes CASSYSISDSIPSYEQYF.

This clonotype was recorded at least ten times. The V gene is TRBV28, the J gene TRBJ2-1, with 7 bases aligning to TRBD2. Losses at the gene ends were 5 bases for V and 4 bases for J; bases not matched to a gene: 2. Germline CDR1 MDHEN, CDR2 SYDVKM. The length of the CDR3 is 13 residues. The CDR3 reads CASSGGGYNEQFF. The CDR3 bases are TGTGCCAGCAGTGGCGGGGGATACAATGAGCAGTTCTTC.

This clonotype was detected only a few times. The chain carries TRBV27 and TRBJ1-1; D uncertain. CDR1 and CDR2 from the germline V gene are MNHEY and SMNVEV (reference sequence). This CDR3 contains 12 residues. Between the trimmed V and J ends, which lost 3 bases and 5 bases, there was a span of 7 bases. The CDR3 loop reads CASSFRRTEAFF. The CDR3 bases are TGTGCCAGCAGTTTTAGGCGAACTGAAGCTTTCTTT.

In this sample, this clonotype turned up many times. The chain is built from TRBV20-1 and TRBJ2-3, with TRBD2 identical over 11 bases. The CDR3 runs 15 residues. The germline gives CDR1 DFQATT, CDR2 SNEGSKA (reference sequence). V was pared by 0 bases and J by 8 bases, with 7 bases of the junction left unmatched. This CDR3 reads CSARELAGEVATQYF. Here the CDR3 DNA reads TGCAGTGCTAGAGAACTAGCGGGAGAGGTGGCTACGCAGTATTTT.

The chain is built from TRBV28 and TRBJ1-1; D is unclear. The CDR3 has 10 amino acids. Trimming took off 10 bases at V and 8 bases at J, with 11 bases between the two ends. Germline V lookup: CDR1 MDHEN, CDR2 SYDVKM. CDR3 DNA sequence: TGTGCCACCCTACGAGGAGAAGCTTTCTTT. It is translated as CATLRGEAFF.

V gene TRBV2 combines with J gene TRBJ2-3; TRBD2 matches at 8 bases. The CDR3 sequence is 15 residues long. Germline lookup yields CDR1 SNHLY and CDR2 FYNNEI. Losses at the gene ends were 4 bases for V and 2 bases for J; bases not matched to a gene: 5. The CDR3 nucleotides are TGTGCCAGCAGTGTAGAAGCGGGAGACACAGATACGCAGTATTTT. Translation gives CASSVEAGDTDTQYF.

Notes on this clonotype: A read error is possible here, since a much larger clone lies one base away. This rearrangement joins TRBV6-5 to TRBJ2-1; D unresolved. The CDR3 extends over 11 amino acids. The V and J ends lost 5 bases and 12 bases respectively, with 11 bases between them. The germline V gene has CDR1 MNHEY and CDR2 SVGAGI. CDR3 region: CASSTSTVQFF. The DNA for the CDR3 is TGTGCCAGCAGTACCTCGACGGTGCAGTTCTTC.

Details on this clonotype: Its ends do not fully match the called genes, so a read error is possible. The chain has TRBV7-3 and TRBJ1-1; no clear D. There are 12 residues in the CDR3. CDR1 is SGHTA and CDR2 is FQGTGA in the germline V gene. CDR3 protein: CASSLMGSETFF. Written as DNA, the CDR3 is TGTGCCAGCAGCTTAATGGGCTCTGAAACTTTCTTT.

This clonotype has a handful of counts. The V gene is TRBV5-1, the J gene TRBJ2-5, with 7 nucleotides matching TRBD1. CDR1 and CDR2 (germline): SGHRS, YFSETQ. V trimming: 0 bases; J trimming: 4 bases; junction bases outside the gene matches: 3. The CDR3 is 14 amino acids. The DNA for the CDR3 is TGCGCCAGCAGCTTGGCAACAGGGGTAGAGACCCAGTACTTC. Its translation is CASSLATGVETQYF.

As concerns this clonotype: The junction differs from germline at one of its ends, possibly a read error. V and J are TRBV6-2 or TRBV6-3 and TRBJ2-2, with D perhaps TRBD2 (5 bases). The CDR3 length is 13 residues. Germline lookup yields CDR1 MNHEY and CDR2 SVGEGT. The CDR3 sequence: CASSPRTTGELSF. DNA of the CDR3: TGTGCCAGCAGCCCCCGGACCACCGGGGAGCTGTCTTTT.

The chain is built from TRBV6-2 or TRBV6-3 and TRBJ2-1; 7 nucleotides align to TRBD1. Germline loops: CDR1 MNHEY, CDR2 SVGEGT. V lost 6 bases and J lost 12; bases outside the gene matches: 26. This CDR3 has 18 amino acids. In DNA form, the CDR3 reads TGTGCCAGCAGCTCGCGACCTGAGGGGGCTAGACAATCTGCGCGGCAGTTCTTC. Translated: CASSSRPEGARQSARQFF.

The sample holds many counts of this clonotype. This rearrangement joins TRBV28 to TRBJ1-1; D is ambiguous. The length of the CDR3 is 13 residues. The V and J ends lost 5 bases and 1 base respectively, with 8 bases between them. CDR1 MDHEN and CDR2 SYDVKM come from the germline V gene. The CDR3 DNA reads as TGTGCCAGCAGTCTTCAGGAGAACACTGAAGCTTTCTTT. This codes for CASSLQENTEAFF.

The table lists this clonotype with many counts. The chain links TRBV2 to TRBJ1-5; 7 bases map to TRBD1. The CDR3 runs to 15 residues. The V and J ends lost 8 bases and 0 bases, in that order; junction bases with no gene match: 7. Looked up from germline, CDR1 is SNHLY and CDR2 is FYNNEI. This chain's CDR3 is CASAGTAFSNQPQHF. CDR3 nucleotide sequence: TGTGCCAGCGCGGGGACAGCCTTTAGCAATCAGCCCCAGCATTTT.

The V and J genes are TRBV20-1 and TRBJ2-7; D is uncertain. CDR3 size: 13 residues. V gave up 1 base and J gave up 3 bases, with 10 bases separating them. Germline-derived CDR1 and CDR2 are DFQATT and SNEGSKA (reference sequence). The chain's CDR3 is CSARGQYDYEQYF. Here the CDR3 DNA reads TGCAGTGCTAGAGGGCAGTACGACTACGAGCAGTACTTC.

V gene TRBV4-1 combines with J gene TRBJ1-5; D not certain. Deletions cut 1 base from V and 1 base from J, with 8 bases between. CDR3 length: 15 residues. Germline loops: CDR1 MGHRA, CDR2 YSYEKL. The CDR3 loop reads CASSQVGRSNQPQHF. CDR3 nucleotide sequence: TGCGCCAGCAGCCAAGTGGGGAGAAGCAATCAGCCCCAGCATTTT.

The V and J genes are TRBV10-3 and TRBJ2-2; 11 bases match TRBD2. The CDR3 runs 21 residues. From germline, CDR1 is ENHRY and CDR2 SYGVKD. The ends lost 0 bases at V and 0 bases at J; junction bases unmatched: 12. The CDR3 here is CAISESAVPSGRPANTGELFF. The CDR3 coding sequence is TGTGCCATCAGTGAGTCGGCGGTTCCTAGCGGGAGGCCGGCGAACACCGGGGAGCTGTTTTTT.

V gene TRBV6-1 combines with J gene TRBJ1-1, with 7 bases matching TRBD1. Germline lookup yields CDR1 MNHNS and CDR2 SASEGT. J was trimmed by 4 bases and V by 6 bases; bases with no gene match: 11. The CDR3 consists of 15 residues. The chain's CDR3 is CASRTGSRGATEAFF. The CDR3 DNA reads TGTGCCAGCAGGACCGGGAGCAGGGGGGCCACTGAAGCTTTCTTT.

The chain links TRBV7-2 to TRBJ2-3, with D possibly being TRBD1 or TRBD2 (6 bases each). Trimming stripped 5 bases from V and 6 bases from J, with 27 bases between. CDR1 and CDR2 (germline): SGHTA, FQGNSA. The CDR3 consists of 18 residues. The CDR3 bases are TGTGCCAGCAGCCCCGGAGATGGGAGGTGGGGGGCCGGGGATACGCAGTATTTT. Translated: CASSPGDGRWGAGDTQYF.